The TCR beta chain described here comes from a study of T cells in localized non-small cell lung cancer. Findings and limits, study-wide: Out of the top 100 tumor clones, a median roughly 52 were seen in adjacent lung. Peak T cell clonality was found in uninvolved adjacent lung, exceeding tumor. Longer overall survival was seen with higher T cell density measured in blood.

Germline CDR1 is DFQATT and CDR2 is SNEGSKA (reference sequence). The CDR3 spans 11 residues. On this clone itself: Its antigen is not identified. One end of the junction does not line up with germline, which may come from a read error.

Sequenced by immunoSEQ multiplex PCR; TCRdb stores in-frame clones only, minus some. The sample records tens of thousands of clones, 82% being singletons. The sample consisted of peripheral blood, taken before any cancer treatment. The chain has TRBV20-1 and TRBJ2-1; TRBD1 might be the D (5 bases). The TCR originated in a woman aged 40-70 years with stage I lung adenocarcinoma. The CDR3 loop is CSARVQAGSLF. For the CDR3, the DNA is TGCAGTGCTAGAGTACAGGCTGGGTCGCTCTTC.